Below, 15 T cell receptor beta chains from the same sample are listed, as sequenced in a study of control samples from healthy donors and cancer patients. The assay was immunoSEQ multiplex PCR, and TCRdb's table has in-frame clones only and misses some. The sample has about 140,000 clones, 94% seen once. Specimen: blood. Receptors originate from a man in his forties in good health.

V is TRBV5-4 and J is TRBJ2-3, with TRBD2 identical over 9 bases. The V and J ends lost 5 bases and 8 bases, in that order; junction bases with no gene match: 12. The CDR3 length is 15 residues. Germline V CDR1 and CDR2: SGHNT, YYREEE (reference sequence). The CDR3 DNA sequence: TGTGCCAGCAGTCAAGACAGGCTGCGGGAGGGTACGCAGTATTTT. Translated, it gives CASSQDRLREGTQYF.

This chain uses TRBV7-8 with TRBJ2-5; D is tentatively TRBD1 or TRBD2 (5 bases each). The CDR3 is made up of 15 amino acids. Germline V gives CDR1 SGHVS, CDR2 FQNEAQ. Between the trimmed V and J ends, which lost 0 bases and 4 bases, there was a span of 12 bases. The CDR3 is CASSLAFQGVETQYF. The CDR3 DNA follows: TGTGCCAGCAGCTTAGCATTTCAGGGAGTAGAGACCCAGTACTTC.

The chain's CDR3 is CASSQEERDSLFSTDTQYF. DNA for the CDR3: TGCGCCAGCAGCCAAGAAGAACGGGACAGCCTTTTTAGCACAGATACGCAGTATTTT. The rearrangement uses TRBV4-3 and TRBJ2-3; TRBD1 aligns across 7 bases. CDR1 and CDR2 (germline): LGHNA, YSLEER. V was pared by 0 bases and J by 0 bases, with 12 bases of the junction left unmatched. The CDR3 is made up of 19 amino acids.

V and J are TRBV19 and TRBJ1-5; no clear D. Germline V CDR1 and CDR2: LNHDA, SQIVND (reference sequence). Trimming cost V 3 bases and J 1 base, with 10 bases left between them. There are 15 residues in the CDR3. The CDR3 DNA follows: TGTGCCAGTAGTATTTCGTCAAACAGCAATCAGCCCCAGCATTTT. Protein: CASSISSNSNQPQHF. The full variable domain, rest sourced from reference TRBV19 and TRBJ1-5, is DGGITQSPKYLFRKEGQNVTLSCEQNLNHDAMYWYRQDPGQGLRLIYYSQIVNDFQKGDIAEGYSVSREKKESFPLTVTSAQKNPTAFYLCASSISSNSNQPQHFGDGTRLSIL.

The rearrangement joins TRBV7-3 to TRBJ2-1, with 12 bases identical to TRBD2. Germline V gene sequence: CDR1 SGHTA, CDR2 FQGTGA. The CDR3 covers 16 residues. Germline trimming cut 5 bases from V and 6 bases from J; bases unmatched to any gene: 8. CDR3 nucleotides: TGTGCCAGCAGCCCACAAAGGACTAGCGGGACCAATGAGCAGTTCTTC. Amino acid sequence: CASSPQRTSGTNEQFF.

The table lists this clone with a count of one. The chain has TRBV9 and TRBJ1-2; 11 bases fit TRBD1. The CDR3 consists of 18 residues. Trimming took 4 bases from V and 7 from J; bases not matched to a gene: 18. CDR1 SGDLS and CDR2 YYNGEE come from the germline V gene. Here the CDR3 DNA reads TGTGCCAGCAGCATCTCCCGGGACAGGGGGGAGAACGCCGGTGGCTACACCTTC. Amino acid sequence: CASSISRDRGENAGGYTF.

The gene calls are TRBV12-3 or TRBV12-4 and TRBJ1-1; D remains unclear. There are 13 residues in the CDR3. The germline V and J ends were trimmed by 3 bases and 0 bases, with 5 bases remaining between them. CDR3 sequence reads: CASSLLMNTEAFF. The CDR3 DNA is TGTGCCAGCAGTTTGCTCATGAACACTGAAGCTTTCTTT.

The genes are TRBV7-2 and TRBJ2-5, with 7 bases aligning to TRBD1. The CDR3 sequence is 14 residues long. V gave up 5 bases and J gave up 1 base; unmatched junction bases: 4. Germline CDR1 SGHTA, CDR2 FQGNSA. The CDR3, as DNA: TGTGCCAGCAGCCGGGGACAGACCCAAGAGACCCAGTACTTC. Protein sequence: CASSRGQTQETQYF. Complete variable domain (other parts from reference TRBV7-2 and TRBJ2-5): GAGVSQSPSNKVTEKGKDVELRCDPISGHTALYWYRQSLGQGLEFLIYFQGNSAPDKSGLPSDRFSAERTGGSVSTLTIQRTQQEDSAVYLCASSRGQTQETQYFGPGTRLLVL.

The chain recombines TRBV6-5 with TRBJ1-3, with 7 bases lining up with TRBD1. CDR1 is MNHEY and CDR2 is SVGAGI in the germline V gene. The V segment lost 2 bases and the J segment 4 bases; nucleotides outside the gene matches: 5. CDR3 length: 15 residues. The CDR3 bases are TGTGCCAGCAGTTACCAGGGGGGTGAAGGAAACACCATATATTTT. Protein sequence: CASSYQGGEGNTIYF.

This clone was detected only once. The V gene is TRBV5-1, the J gene TRBJ2-7; D could derive from TRBD1 or TRBD2 (5 bases each). The germline V and J ends were trimmed by 4 bases and 1 base, with 12 bases remaining between them. Germline CDR1 SGHRS, CDR2 YFSETQ. This CDR3 contains 14 residues. The CDR3 loop is CASSPWDGSYEQYF. The CDR3 region has the DNA TGCGCCAGCAGCCCCTGGGACGGATCCTACGAGCAGTACTTC.

This clone was counted a single time. The chain uses TRBV24-1 and TRBJ2-1, with 7 bases lining up with TRBD2. The V gene end was trimmed by 6 bases and the J gene end by 4 bases; junction bases not matched to a gene: 8. The CDR3 consists of 15 residues. Germline CDR1 reads KGHDR; CDR2 reads SFDVKD. CDR3 DNA sequence: TGTGCCACCAGTATGCCGGGAGGCTCATACAATGAGCAGTTCTTC. It yields the protein CATSMPGGSYNEQFF.

The chain couples TRBV6-5 to TRBJ1-1; D gene uncertain. The germline gives CDR1 MNHEY, CDR2 SVGAGI. This CDR3 region has 15 residues. V was pared by 7 bases and J by 0 bases, with 15 bases between. The CDR3 spells CASTYSRSLNTEAFF. CDR3 DNA sequence: TGTGCCAGCACCTACTCAAGATCACTGAACACTGAAGCTTTCTTT.

This clone has a single count. The rearrangement uses TRBV5-8 and TRBJ1-4, with D maybe TRBD1 (6 bases). V lost 2 bases to trimming and J lost 0 bases, with 8 bases between them. Germline lookup yields CDR1 SGHTS and CDR2 YDEGEE. CDR3 length: 15 amino acids. This CDR3 reads CASSFGDTTNEKLFF. In DNA, the CDR3 is TGTGCCAGCAGCTTTGGGGACACAACTAATGAAAAACTGTTTTTT.

The J gene is TRBJ1-6, the V gene TRBV28; D may be TRBD1 (6 bases). Trimming took 11 bases from V and 7 from J, leaving 18 bases between them. From germline, CDR1 is MDHEN and CDR2 SYDVKM. The CDR3 is 14 residues long. DNA for the CDR3: TGTGCCCACCGGGGGGGGGCTCAAAATTCACCCCTCCACTTT. This codes for CAHRGGAQNSPLHF. The full variable domain, with the rest looked up from reference TRBV28 and TRBJ1-6, is DVKVTQSSRYLVKRTGEKVFLECVQDMDHENMFWYRQDPGLGLRLIYFSYDVKMKEKGDIPEGYSVSREKKERFSLILESASTNQTSMYLCAHRGGAQNSPLHFGNGTRLTVT.

V is TRBV11-3 and J is TRBJ2-2; no definite D call. The CDR3 extends over 13 amino acids. From germline, CDR1 is SGHNT and CDR2 YENEEA. V was trimmed by 5 bases and J by 4 bases, leaving 8 bases between them. CDR3 DNA: TGTGCCAGCAGCCCGATATCCACCGGGGAGCTGTTTTTT. Its protein product is CASSPISTGELFF.